This record concerns one T cell receptor beta chain sequence. Germline CDR1 MNHNY, CDR2 SVGAGI (reference sequence). V was trimmed by 4 bases and J by 4 bases, leaving 11 bases between them. This CDR3 spans 14 amino acids. This sample is part of a study of cytomegalovirus exposure and HLA in healthy donors. Study-wide context: In an earlier analysis, around 120 million unique TCR beta sequences were found from some 170 million T cells.

The PCR used 60 Vbeta and 13 Jbeta primers. Here immunoSEQ multiplex PCR was the method, and the copy in TCRdb shows in-frame clones only, minus some. The sample table includes 150,000 to 200,000 clones. The gene calls are TRBV6-6 and TRBJ1-5; perhaps TRBD1 as D (5 bases). This TCR derives from a woman aged 18 to 35 in good health and CMV-seropositive. Sample: PBMCs. CDR3 amino acids: CASSSQGGNQPQHF. In DNA, the CDR3 is TGTGCCAGCAGTTCTCAGGGAGGGAATCAGCCCCAGCATTTT.